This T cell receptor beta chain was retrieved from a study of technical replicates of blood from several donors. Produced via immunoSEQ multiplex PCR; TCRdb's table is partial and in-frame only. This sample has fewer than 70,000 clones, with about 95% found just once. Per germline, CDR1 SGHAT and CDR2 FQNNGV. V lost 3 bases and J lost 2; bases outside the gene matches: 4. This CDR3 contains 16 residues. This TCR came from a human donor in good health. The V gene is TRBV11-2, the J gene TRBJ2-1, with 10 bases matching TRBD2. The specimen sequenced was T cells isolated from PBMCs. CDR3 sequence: CASSLGLARAYNEQFF. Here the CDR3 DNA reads TGTGCCAGCAGCTTGGGACTAGCGAGAGCCTACAATGAGCAGTTCTTC.